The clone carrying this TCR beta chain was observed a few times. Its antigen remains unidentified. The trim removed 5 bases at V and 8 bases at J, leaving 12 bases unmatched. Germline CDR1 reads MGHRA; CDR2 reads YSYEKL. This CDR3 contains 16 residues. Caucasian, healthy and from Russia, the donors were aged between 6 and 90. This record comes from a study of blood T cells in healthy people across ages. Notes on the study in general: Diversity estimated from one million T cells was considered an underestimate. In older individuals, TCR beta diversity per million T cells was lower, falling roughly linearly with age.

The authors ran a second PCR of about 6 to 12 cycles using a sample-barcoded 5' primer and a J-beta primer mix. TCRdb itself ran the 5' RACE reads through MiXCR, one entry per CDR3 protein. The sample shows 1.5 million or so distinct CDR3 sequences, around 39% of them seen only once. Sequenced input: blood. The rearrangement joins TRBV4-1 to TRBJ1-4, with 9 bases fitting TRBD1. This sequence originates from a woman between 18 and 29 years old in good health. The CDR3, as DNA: TGCGCCAGCAGCGTCGCCCCGGGACAGGGACGAGAAAAACTGTTTTTT. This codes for CASSVAPGQGREKLFF.